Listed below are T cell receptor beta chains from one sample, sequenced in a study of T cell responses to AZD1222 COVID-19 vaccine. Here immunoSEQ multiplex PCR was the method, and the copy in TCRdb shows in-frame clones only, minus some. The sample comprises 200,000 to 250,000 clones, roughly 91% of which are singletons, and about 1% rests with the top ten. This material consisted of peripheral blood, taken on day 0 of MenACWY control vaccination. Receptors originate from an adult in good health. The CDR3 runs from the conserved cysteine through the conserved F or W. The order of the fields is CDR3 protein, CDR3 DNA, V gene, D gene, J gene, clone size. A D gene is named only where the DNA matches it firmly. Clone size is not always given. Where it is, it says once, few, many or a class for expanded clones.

CASSRDLAPLHF | TGTGCCAGCAGTCGGGACTTGGCACCCCTCCACTTT | TRBV2 | - | TRBJ1-6 | -
CASTSDGSYNEQFF | TGCGCCAGCACCTCGGACGGCTCCTACAATGAGCAGTTCTTC | TRBV5-1 | - | TRBJ2-1 | -
CASSLAGLAESTDTQYF | TGCGCCAGCAGCTTGGCGGGACTAGCGGAGTCCACAGATACGCAGTATTTT | TRBV5-1 | TRBD2 | TRBJ2-3 | -
CASSQGSGYGYTF | TGTGCCAGCAGCCAGGGTTCGGGGTATGGCTACACCTTC | TRBV25-1 | - | TRBJ1-2 | few
CASSQDRNTEAFF | TGTGCCAGCAGCCAAGATCGGAACACTGAAGCTTTCTTT | TRBV14 | - | TRBJ1-1 | once
CASSLTPGTGGYGYTF | TGTGCCAGCAGCTTGACCCCCGGGACAGGGGGCTATGGCTACACCTTC | TRBV5-5 | TRBD1 | TRBJ1-2 | -
CASSPRSFSGNTIYF | TGTGCCAGCAGCCCCCGATCATTCTCTGGAAACACCATATATTTT | TRBV11-2 | - | TRBJ1-3 | -
CASSTQGSGELFF | TGTGCCAGCAGCACTCAAGGATCCGGGGAGCTGTTTTTT | TRBV6-4 | - | TRBJ2-2 | -
CASSYSYRNNQPQHF | TGTGCCAGCAGTTACTCTTACAGGAACAATCAGCCCCAGCATTTT | TRBV6-5 | - | TRBJ1-5 | once
CASSPDRSSYNSPLHF | TGTGCCAGCAGTCCAGACAGGAGCTCCTATAATTCACCCCTCCACTTT | TRBV27 | - | TRBJ1-6 | -
CASSIQEYGYTF | TGTGCCAGCAGTATCCAGGAATATGGCTACACCTTC | TRBV12-3/TRBV12-4 | - | TRBJ1-2 | -
CASTGTGNYGYTF | TGTGCCAGTACCGGGACAGGGAACTATGGCTACACCTTC | TRBV19 | TRBD1 | TRBJ1-2 | -
CASSSQGAGSNYGYTF | TGTGCCAGCAGTTCTCAGGGGGCCGGATCGAACTATGGCTACACCTTC | TRBV28 | TRBD1 | TRBJ1-2 | -
CASSFGSSGEPQHF | TGCGCCAGCAGCTTTGGCTCCTCTGGGGAGCCCCAGCATTTT | TRBV5-1 | - | TRBJ1-5 | -
CASSGYDTGELFF | TGTGCTTCATCAGGGTACGACACCGGGGAGCTGTTTTTT | TRBV3-1/TRBV3-2 | - | TRBJ2-2 | -
CASSIRARGANQPQHF | TGTGCCAGTAGTATAAGGGCCAGGGGAGCCAATCAGCCCCAGCATTTT | TRBV19 | - | TRBJ1-5 | -